The entry below describes one T cell receptor (beta chain). Its antigen is currently unknown. The data are from a study of graft-versus-host responses after intestinal transplantation. Method: immunoSEQ multiplex PCR; TCRdb's copy keeps in-frame clones and lacks some. The sample includes tens of thousands of clones, around nine tenths of them seen just once. This receptor was taken from a human donor who received an intestinal transplant. Source: unstimulated CD8+ T cells sorted from spleen or lymph node cells, taken before intestinal transplant.

The CDR3 protein is CASRNTEAFF. The CDR3 nucleotides read TGTGCCAGCAGAAATACTGAAGCTTTCTTT. The V gene is TRBV6-1, the J gene TRBJ1-1; the D is unclear. Deletions cut 6 bases from V and 5 bases from J, with 4 bases between. CDR3 length: 10 amino acids. Per the germline V gene, CDR1 is MNHNS and CDR2 is SASEGT.